This T cell receptor (beta chain) was sequenced in a study of blood T cells in healthy people across ages. Notes on the study in general: Long-lived donors carried more naive CD4+ cells and greater diversity than aged donors. While age rose, TCR beta diversity per million T cells dropped in a roughly linear way.

Per sample, at least 5 micrograms of total RNA were extracted. This clonotype was counted between two and nine times. Its antigen is currently unknown. The use of a sample-barcoded 5' primer and a J-beta primer mix characterized a second PCR of about 7 to 12 cycles. TCRdb independently ran MiXCR on the 5' RACE reads; one entry per CDR3 protein. The sample includes hundreds of thousands of distinct CDR3 sequences, 62% of them seen just once. The ends were cut back, 7 bases at V and 2 bases at J, with 22 bases in the middle. Germline CDR1 MNHEY, CDR2 SVGEGT. The CDR3 spans 17 residues. Sequencing was carried out using blood. The rearrangement links TRBV6-2 or TRBV6-3 to TRBJ2-3, with D possibly being TRBD1 or TRBD2 (6 bases each). The receptor was derived from a man aged 25-40 years in good health. CDR3 in DNA: TGTGCCAGCACCCGTCCCTTGGGGGGCTTCTCCACAGATACGCAGTATTTT. It codes for CASTRPLGGFSTDTQYF.